Shown below are 31 T cell receptor beta chains from a single sample sequenced in a study of a mutant IDH1 vaccine in newly diagnosed glioma. Clones were read by immunoSEQ multiplex PCR, and TCRdb kept only the in-frame ones, dropping some. The profile covers under 55,000 clones, with 75% to 95% appearing a single time and around 2.5% taken by the ten largest. These receptors' antigens are unknown. Regarding time point: week 11, during vaccination. Vaccination used 300 ug of mutant IDH1 20-mer peptide per dose, with topical imiquimod. This specimen consisted of PBMCs, obtained from a glioma patient whose treatment included an IDH1 peptide vaccine. All receptors come from a man aged 45-60 years with glioma.

V gene TRBV28 combines with J gene TRBJ1-1; the match to TRBD1 covers 9 bases. V dropped 6 bases and J dropped 3; count of bases not matched to a gene: 11. The CDR3 is made up of 16 amino acids. Germline CDR1 is MDHEN and CDR2 is SYDVKM. CDR3 DNA: TGTGCCAGCAGCGAACCACAGGGGGCAAAGTACACTGAAGCTTTCTTT. This sequence encodes CASSEPQGAKYTEAFF.

This rearrangement joins TRBV19 to TRBJ1-1, with a weak D call TRBD1 (5 bases). Germline CDR1 reads LNHDA; CDR2 reads SQIVND (reference sequence). The CDR3 extends over 15 amino acids. V lost 9 bases to trimming and J lost 1 base, with 18 bases between them. CDR3 protein: CASRIRGSKNTEAFF. Here the CDR3 DNA reads TGTGCCAGCCGGATTCGGGGCAGTAAGAACACTGAAGCTTTCTTT.

The rearrangement links TRBV6-5 to TRBJ1-1, with no clear D. This CDR3 spans 15 amino acids. V was trimmed by 5 bases and J by 0 bases, leaving 13 bases between them. Per the germline V gene, CDR1 is MNHEY and CDR2 is SVGAGI. The CDR3 region has the DNA TGTGCCAGCAGTCAAAGGGTTATCATGAACACTGAAGCTTTCTTT. Protein: CASSQRVIMNTEAFF.

The gene calls are TRBV5-4 and TRBJ2-1, with TRBD2 identical over 8 bases. Germline V gives CDR1 SGHNT, CDR2 YYREEE (reference sequence). With V trimmed by 7 bases and J by 7 bases, 13 bases remained unmatched. This CDR3 spans 15 amino acids. This chain's CDR3 is CASGVASGLANEQFF. DNA of the CDR3: TGTGCCAGCGGGGTCGCTAGCGGGCTTGCAAATGAGCAGTTCTTC.

The table lists this clone with a count of one. This chain connects TRBV6-5 to TRBJ1-2, with D possibly matching TRBD1 (5 bases). The CDR3 sequence is 14 residues long. Per the germline V gene, CDR1 is MNHEY and CDR2 is SVGAGI. V lost 0 bases and J 7 bases, leaving 12 bases between the germline ends. The DNA of the CDR3 is TGTGCCAGCAGTTACTCCGACAGTATGTCTGGCTACACCTTC. This codes for CASSYSDSMSGYTF.

The V and J genes are TRBV11-2 and TRBJ2-7; D possibly corresponds to TRBD2 (6 bases). V gave up 5 bases and J gave up 1 base, with 18 bases separating them. Germline V gene data show CDR1 as SGHAT and CDR2 as FQNNGV. The CDR3 has 16 residues. The CDR3 DNA reads TGTGCCAGCAGCCAGGCCTCTGAGCGGGCGTCCTACGAGCAGTACTTC. It translates to CASSQASERASYEQYF.

V gene TRBV6-1 combines with J gene TRBJ1-5, with D unresolved. Trimming cost V 6 bases and J 4 bases, with 13 bases left between them. CDR3 size: 14 residues. Germline lookup yields CDR1 MNHNS and CDR2 SASEGT. The chain's CDR3 is CASSPMYLNQPQHF. CDR3 bases: TGTGCCAGCAGCCCGATGTACCTAAATCAGCCCCAGCATTTT.

The CDR3 sequence is CASSNLDRGTYTGELFF. The CDR3 DNA is TGCGCCAGCAGCAACCTGGACAGGGGGACTTACACCGGGGAGCTGTTTTTT. The J gene is TRBJ2-2, the V gene TRBV5-1; 10 bases align to TRBD1. Germline CDR1 and CDR2: SGHRS and YFSETQ. CDR3 length: 17 residues. Unmatched junction bases numbered 9, after V lost 4 bases and J lost 3 bases.

In its sample, this clone was seen once. The J gene is TRBJ2-5, the V gene TRBV11-2, with TRBD2 matching over 11 bases. The CDR3 is 19 amino acids. V shed 3 bases and J 0 bases; nucleotides not matched to a gene: 12. Germline values: CDR1 SGHAT, CDR2 FQNNGV. CDR3 bases: TGTGCCAGCAGCTTCTTGGCCTTCCGACTAGCGGGGAACCAAGAGACCCAGTACTTC. Its protein is CASSFLAFRLAGNQETQYF.

The V gene is TRBV30, the J gene TRBJ1-2, with TRBD1 identical over 10 bases. The CDR3 spans 13 residues. The ends lost 3 bases at V and 7 bases at J; junction bases unmatched: 5. Germline V gene lookup returns CDR1 GTSNPN and CDR2 SVGIG (reference sequence). The CDR3 region has the DNA TGTGCCTGGAGGTTCGGGACAGGGGTTGGCTACACCTTC. Translation: CAWRFGTGVGYTF.

The chain recombines TRBV7-8 with TRBJ1-1; maybe TRBD1 (5 bases). Germline V gives CDR1 SGHVS, CDR2 FQNEAQ. CDR3 length equals 16 residues. The V and J ends lost 5 bases and 4 bases respectively, with 20 bases between them. CDR3 amino acids: CASSHNYPGFGTEAFF. The CDR3 coding sequence is TGTGCCAGCAGCCACAACTACCCAGGGTTTGGCACTGAAGCTTTCTTT.

The gene calls are TRBV19 and TRBJ2-2; D uncertain. The germline V and J ends were trimmed by 5 bases and 4 bases, with 14 bases remaining between them. The CDR3 covers 15 residues. The germline CDR1 and CDR2 sequences are LNHDA and SQIVND (reference sequence). The CDR3 DNA reads as TGTGCCAGTAGTTTCGAATACCGGCCCACCGGGGAGCTGTTTTTT. This encodes CASSFEYRPTGELFF. Based on the CDR3 plus reference TRBV19 and TRBJ2-2, the full variable domain is DGGITQSPKYLFRKEGQNVTLSCEQNLNHDAMYWYRQDPGQGLRLIYYSQIVNDFQKGDIAEGYSVSREKKESFPLTVTSAQKNPTAFYLCASSFEYRPTGELFFGEGSRLTVL.

The V and J genes are TRBV10-3 and TRBJ2-7; 8 bases align to TRBD2. V was clipped by 6 bases and J by 5 bases; unmatched bases: 3. The germline gives CDR1 ENHRY, CDR2 SYGVKD. This CDR3 is built from 12 residues. CDR3 sequence reads: CAIRPGGDEQYF. In nucleotides, the CDR3 is TGTGCCATCAGGCCCGGGGGGGACGAGCAGTACTTC.

The J gene is TRBJ1-3, the V gene TRBV5-4; D might be TRBD1 (6 bases). The V and J ends lost 1 base and 4 bases respectively, with 12 bases between them. The CDR3 runs 15 residues. From germline, CDR1 is SGHNT and CDR2 YYREEE (reference sequence). Here the CDR3 reads CASSLTQGYGNTIYF. In nucleotides, the CDR3 is TGTGCCAGCAGCTTGACCCAGGGGTACGGAAACACCATATATTTT. Full variable domain (remainder filled in from reference TRBV5-4 and TRBJ1-3): ETGVTQSPTHLIKTRGQQVTLRCSSQSGHNTVSWYQQALGQGPQFIFQYYREEENGRGNFPPRFSGLQFPNYSSELNVNALELDDSALYLCASSLTQGYGNTIYFGEGSWLTVV.

The rearrangement joins TRBV7-2 to TRBJ2-7; 7 bases map to TRBD2. Germline CDR1 is SGHTA and CDR2 is FQGNSA. CDR3 length: 14 amino acids. J was trimmed by 1 base and V by 5 bases; bases with no gene match: 5. The CDR3 DNA follows: TGTGCCAGCAGCCTAATGGGAGGGTCCTACGAGCAGTACTTC. Protein product: CASSLMGGSYEQYF.

This chain uses TRBV5-1 with TRBJ2-5; D is uncertain. Trimming shortened V by 0 bases and J by 4 bases, and 1 base separated the two germline ends. The CDR3 length is 11 residues. The germline CDR1 and CDR2 sequences are SGHRS and YFSETQ. This chain's CDR3 is CASSLAETQYF. The CDR3 bases are TGCGCCAGCAGCTTGGCAGAGACCCAGTACTTC.

The V call is TRBV5-4, the J call TRBJ2-3; the D is unclear. Deletions cut 0 bases from V and 2 bases from J, with 13 bases between. The V gene's germline CDR1 is SGHNT and CDR2 YYREEE (reference sequence). The CDR3 is 16 amino acids. The CDR3 nucleotides read TGTGCCAGCAGCTTGGGTCTAGGAGCCACCACAGATACGCAGTATTTT. Protein: CASSLGLGATTDTQYF. The variable domain in full, completed from reference TRBV5-4 and TRBJ2-3, reads ETGVTQSPTHLIKTRGQQVTLRCSSQSGHNTVSWYQQALGQGPQFIFQYYREEENGRGNFPPRFSGLQFPNYSSELNVNALELDDSALYLCASSLGLGATTDTQYFGPGTRLTVL.

This chain connects TRBV10-1 to TRBJ2-1; 11 positions agree with TRBD1. Germline values: CDR1 WNHNN, CDR2 SYGVQD (reference sequence). The junction had 7 bases not matched to a gene; V was cut back by 2 bases and J by 7 bases. This CDR3 contains 16 residues. The CDR3 reads CASSERPGQGGNEQFF. CDR3 sequence (DNA): TGCGCCAGCAGTGAGAGGCCGGGACAGGGGGGGAATGAGCAGTTCTTC.

The gene calls are TRBV7-9 and TRBJ1-4; D not resolved. In germline, CDR1 is SEHNR, CDR2 FQNEAQ (reference sequence). With 5 bases removed from V and 11 bases from J, the gap between germline ends came to 12 bases. There are 12 residues in the CDR3. CDR3 protein: CASSAIPDKLFF. CDR3 bases: TGTGCCAGCAGCGCCATACCGGATAAACTGTTTTTT.

This clone was counted only a few times. CDR3 DNA sequence: TGTGCCAGCAGCCCTTTAGGGGGTGCGGCTGGCTACACCTTC. Encoded protein: CASSPLGGAAGYTF. The chain has TRBV14 and TRBJ1-2; D is perhaps TRBD1 (6 bases). The CDR3 is 14 residues long. CDR1 and CDR2 (germline): SGHDN, FVKESK. V was clipped by 4 bases and J by 7 bases, with 16 bases between them.

In this sample, this clone turned up once. The rearrangement joins TRBV6-5 to TRBJ2-7; 10 bases map to TRBD2. From germline, CDR1 is MNHEY and CDR2 SVGAGI. The CDR3 length is 14 residues. V shed 6 bases, J shed 3 bases, and the junction held 5 bases outside the gene matches. CDR3 sequence reads: CASRLAGGSYEQYF. The CDR3 nucleotides are TGTGCCAGCAGGTTAGCGGGGGGAAGCTACGAGCAGTACTTC.

The chain couples TRBV28 to TRBJ2-2; D is ambiguous. V lost 2 bases, J lost 0 bases, and 7 bases lay in between. The CDR3 is 15 amino acids. The V gene's germline CDR1 is MDHEN and CDR2 SYDVKM. The CDR3 sequence is CASSLLGTNTGELFF. The CDR3 bases are TGTGCCAGCAGTTTACTAGGGACGAACACCGGGGAGCTGTTTTTT.

V gene TRBV28 combines with J gene TRBJ2-7, with 10 bases fitting TRBD2. This CDR3 spans 15 amino acids. The germline CDR1 and CDR2 sequences are MDHEN and SYDVKM. The ends lost 6 bases at V and 2 bases at J; junction bases unmatched: 7. CDR3 sequence (DNA): TGTGCCAGCAGGTGGACTAGCGGCCAGGCCTACGAGCAGTACTTC. Translated, it gives CASRWTSGQAYEQYF.

The rearrangement uses TRBV28 and TRBJ1-1; D is uncertain. Germline V gives CDR1 MDHEN, CDR2 SYDVKM. This CDR3 region has 11 residues. V dropped 7 bases and J dropped 6 bases, with 9 bases sitting between them. The CDR3 here is CASTADPEAFF. The CDR3 DNA reads as TGTGCCAGCACCGCGGACCCTGAAGCTTTCTTT. Full variable domain (missing parts from reference TRBV28 and TRBJ1-1): DVKVTQSSRYLVKRTGEKVFLECVQDMDHENMFWYRQDPGLGLRLIYFSYDVKMKEKGDIPEGYSVSREKKERFSLILESASTNQTSMYLCASTADPEAFFGQGTRLTVV.

The chain couples TRBV5-8 to TRBJ1-4, with D possibly TRBD1 on 6 matching bases. Trimming shortened V by 1 base and J by 0 bases, and 16 bases separated the two germline ends. The germline gives CDR1 SGHTS, CDR2 YDEGEE. This CDR3 comprises 18 residues. The CDR3 DNA reads as TGTGCCAGCAGCTTGTTGGTTACGGCAGGGGCAACTAATGAAAAACTGTTTTTT. As protein: CASSLLVTAGATNEKLFF.

The chain combines TRBV30 with TRBJ2-5; 9 bases align to TRBD2. The J call could be wrong; TRBJ2-7 is a better fit for the DNA end. The CDR3 runs to 16 residues. The V gene's germline CDR1 is GTSNPN and CDR2 SVGIG (reference sequence). CDR3 DNA sequence: TGTGCCTGGAGTGAGTTGGGGCTAGCGGGAAACTACGAGCAGTACTTC. Translated, it gives CAWSELGLAGNYEQYF.

The V and J genes are TRBV7-9 and TRBJ2-1; TRBD1 is a possible D gene (5 bases). V was pared by 5 bases and J by 6 bases, with 14 bases between. The CDR3 totals 14 residues. Germline V gene lookup returns CDR1 SEHNR and CDR2 FQNEAQ (reference sequence). The CDR3 bases are TGTGCCAGCAGCCCCAGGGTGACCGGCAATGAGCAGTTCTTC. It encodes CASSPRVTGNEQFF.

J is TRBJ1-1 and V is TRBV6-6; 8 bases agree with TRBD1. V shed 5 bases and J 5 bases; nucleotides not matched to a gene: 7. The germline V gene has CDR1 MNHNY and CDR2 SVGAGI (reference sequence). The CDR3 is 14 residues long. For the CDR3, the DNA is TGTGCCAGCAGTACTACAGGGGGTCGGACTGAAGCTTTCTTT. Protein sequence: CASSTTGGRTEAFF.

The chain employs TRBV28 and TRBJ2-1, with D perhaps TRBD2 (5 bases). Per the germline V gene, CDR1 is MDHEN and CDR2 is SYDVKM. The CDR3 length is 15 residues. The germline V and J ends were trimmed by 8 bases and 7 bases, with 21 bases remaining between them. The CDR3 DNA follows: TGTGCCAGCCTGAGCGGACCGCCGATTTTTAATGAGCAGTTCTTC. Translation: CASLSGPPIFNEQFF.

This clone was observed once. CDR3 loop: CASSLRDENEQFF. DNA for the CDR3: TGTGCCAGCAGCTTACGCGACGAGAATGAGCAGTTCTTC. The genes are TRBV5-4 and TRBJ2-1; D unresolved. The CDR3 covers 13 residues. The V gene lost 2 bases and the J gene lost 7 bases, with 10 bases spanning the gap. Per the germline V gene, CDR1 is SGHNT and CDR2 is YYREEE (reference sequence).

The rearrangement joins TRBV18 to TRBJ1-4; 10 nucleotides line up with TRBD1. J gave up 10 bases and V 2 bases, and 7 bases lay outside the gene matches. Germline CDR1 KGHSH, CDR2 LQKENI. The length of the CDR3 is 15 residues. The CDR3 nucleotides are TGTGCCAGCTCACCATCGGGACAGGGGATGGGAAAACTGTTTTTT. This encodes CASSPSGQGMGKLFF.